These 2 T cell receptor beta chains came from one sample sequenced in a study of Tregs in tolerant kidney transplant recipients. TCRdb keeps only in-frame clones here, not all; method: immunoSEQ multiplex PCR. This sample carries approximately 81,000 clones, 90% to 95% of them seen once, and the ten largest clones take around 1.5%. Mixed chimerism was transient after nonmyeloablative marrow transplants from related graft donors. Specimen: CD4+ T cells from blood (PBMCs), collected 24 months after the transplant. Receptors were obtained from a human patient who received a combined kidney and bone marrow transplant. Some T cells could come from the graft donor.

The V gene is TRBV7-9, the J gene TRBJ2-5; 8 positions match TRBD1. The V and J ends lost 5 bases and 8 bases, in that order; junction bases with no gene match: 7. Per germline, CDR1 SEHNR and CDR2 FQNEAQ (reference sequence). This CDR3 has 13 amino acids. CDR3 bases: TGTGCCAGCAGCGGCCGGACAGGGTATACCCAGTACTTC. Its translation: CASSGRTGYTQYF.

The chain carries TRBV30 and TRBJ1-4; D not resolved. V was clipped by 2 bases and J by 4 bases, with 11 bases between them. Germline-derived CDR1 and CDR2 are GTSNPN and SVGIG (reference sequence). The CDR3 is 14 residues long. DNA of the CDR3: TGTGCCTGGAGTTTGATACAGATTAATGAAAAACTGTTTTTT. Translated, it gives CAWSLIQINEKLFF.